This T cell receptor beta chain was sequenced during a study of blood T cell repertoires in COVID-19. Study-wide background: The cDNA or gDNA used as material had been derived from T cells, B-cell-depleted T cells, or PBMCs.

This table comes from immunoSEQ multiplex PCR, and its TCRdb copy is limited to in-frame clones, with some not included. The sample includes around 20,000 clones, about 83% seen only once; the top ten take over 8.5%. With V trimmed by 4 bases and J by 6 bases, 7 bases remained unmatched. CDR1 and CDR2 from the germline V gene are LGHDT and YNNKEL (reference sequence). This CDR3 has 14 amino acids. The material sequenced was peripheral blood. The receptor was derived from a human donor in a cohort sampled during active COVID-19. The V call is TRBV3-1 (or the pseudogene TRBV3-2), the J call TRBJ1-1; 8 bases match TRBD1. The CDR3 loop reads CASSLTGATPEAFF. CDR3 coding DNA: TGTGCCAGCAGCCTGACAGGGGCTACCCCTGAAGCTTTCTTT.